The rows below give T cell receptor beta chains drawn from one sample of a study of cytotoxic CD8 clonotypes in ibrutinib-treated CLL. TCRdb's copy holds only in-frame clones and misses some; the assay was immunoSEQ multiplex PCR. Of 200,000 to 250,000 clones listed, about 75% were seen once; the top ten hold approximately 5.9%. Here the sequenced sample was PBMCs, taken after 12 months of ibrutinib treatment. The receptors come from a human donor with chronic lymphocytic leukemia. Each CDR3 is given with its conserved first and last residue. The order of the fields is J gene, V gene, D gene, clone size, CDR3 protein, CDR3 DNA. D genes are given only for firm matches. Clone size is not always given. Where it is, it says once, few, many or a class for expanded clones.

TRBJ1-1,TRBV7-8,.,.,CASSLVQGKMNTEAFF,TGTGCCAGCAGCTTAGTCCAGGGAAAAATGAACACTGAAGCTTTCTTT
TRBJ2-5,TRBV4-2,TRBD2,.,CASSQDSILLGTSGGETQYF,TGTGCCAGCAGCCAAGACTCCATTCTCTTAGGGACTAGCGGTGGGGAGACCCAGTACTTC
TRBJ2-3,TRBV7-2,.,.,CASSLGFSDTQYF,TGTGCCAGCAGCTTAGGGTTTTCAGATACGCAGTATTTT
TRBJ2-7,TRBV5-1,.,.,CASSFGGSYEQYF,TGCGCCAGCAGCTTTGGGGGCTCCTACGAGCAGTACTTC
TRBJ1-1,TRBV29-1,.,few,CSARTSNTEAFF,TGCAGCGCTAGGACATCCAACACTGAAGCTTTCTTT
TRBJ2-2,TRBV7-2,TRBD1,few,CASSRDRGGTGELFF,TGTGCCAGCAGCCGTGACAGGGGTGGCACCGGGGAGCTGTTTTTT
TRBJ2-7,TRBV20-1,.,.,CSARGFEQYF,TGCAGTGCTAGGGGGTTCGAGCAGTACTTC
TRBJ2-7,TRBV11-2,.,many,CASSPWRSIEQYF,TGTGCCAGCAGCCCTTGGCGGTCGATCGAGCAGTACTTC
TRBJ2-5,TRBV2,.,.,CASGWGLPETQYF,TGTGCCAGCGGATGGGGACTTCCAGAGACCCAGTACTTC
TRBJ1-1,TRBV15,.,.,CATSRDGWRMNTEAFF,TGTGCCACCAGCAGAGATGGTTGGCGGATGAACACTGAAGCTTTCTTT
TRBJ1-2,TRBV6-5,TRBD1,few,CASSYFPTGNYGYTF,TGTGCCAGCAGTTACTTCCCGACAGGGAACTATGGCTACACCTTC
TRBJ1-1,TRBV7-8,TRBD1,.,CASSFGTGGTEAFF,TGTGCCAGCAGCTTCGGGACAGGGGGCACTGAAGCTTTCTTT
TRBJ2-3,TRBV6-6,.,.,CASSYSGLEGTDTQYF,TGTGCCAGCAGTTACTCAGGGTTAGAGGGGACAGATACGCAGTATTTT
TRBJ2-1,TRBV11-2,TRBD2,.,CASSSTLLAGDNEQFF,TGTGCCAGCAGCTCAACCTTACTAGCGGGAGACAATGAGCAGTTCTTC
TRBJ2-1,TRBV30,.,.,CAWSEETVLSNEQFF,TGTGCCTGGAGTGAGGAGACAGTACTCAGCAATGAGCAGTTCTTC
TRBJ2-2,TRBV5-1,.,.,CASSFEPSSTGELFF,TGCGCCAGCAGCTTCGAGCCTTCGAGCACCGGGGAGCTGTTTTTT
TRBJ1-5,TRBV30,TRBD1,few,CAWSVTRGSQPQHF,TGTGCCTGGAGTGTAACCAGGGGGAGTCAGCCCCAGCATTTT
TRBJ1-1,TRBV27,.,.,CAAGGTKLRAFF,TGTGCCGCGGGGGGGACAAAGCTTAGGGCTTTCTTT
TRBJ2-1,TRBV2,.,.,CAGRTAPGLEQFF,TGTGCCGGGCGGACAGCCCCGGGTTTGGAGCAGTTCTTC
TRBJ2-2,TRBV7-9,TRBD1,few,CASTPGQPAGELFF,TGTGCCAGCACCCCGGGACAGCCAGCCGGGGAGCTGTTTTTT
TRBJ2-5,TRBV25-1,TRBD2,.,CASSEWQERFREEETQYF,TGTGCCAGCAGTGAATGGCAGGAAAGATTTCGGGAGGAAGAGACCCAGTACTTC
TRBJ1-5,TRBV5-1,TRBD1,.,CASSLGTGVNNQPQHF,TGCGCCAGCAGCTTGGGGACAGGGGTAAACAATCAGCCCCAGCATTTT
TRBJ2-2,TRBV30,TRBD2,once,CAWGPSGDRTGELFF,TGTGCCTGGGGGCCTAGCGGGGACCGCACCGGGGAGCTGTTTTTT
TRBJ2-7,TRBV11-2,TRBD2,once,CASSLPSQRGYEQYF,TGTGCCAGCAGCTTACCGAGCCAGCGGGGTTACGAGCAGTACTTC
TRBJ1-2,TRBV5-6,TRBD1,few,CASSQTGAGVYGYTF,TGTGCCAGCAGCCAGACAGGGGCAGGCGTCTATGGCTACACCTTC
TRBJ2-7,TRBV10-2,.,few,CARGPSSYEQYF,TGCGCCAGGGGTCCGAGCTCCTACGAGCAGTACTTC
TRBJ2-5,TRBV15,TRBD1,few,CATSSRTGGSETQYF,TGTGCCACCAGCAGTAGGACAGGGGGAAGCGAGACCCAGTACTTC
TRBJ2-7,TRBV5-5,.,.,CASSSLLSYEQYF,TGTGCCAGCAGCTCCCTCCTTTCCTACGAGCAGTACTTC
TRBJ2-2,TRBV6-6,.,.,CASSYGWSGRPGELFF,TGTGCCAGCAGTTACGGATGGTCAGGGCGACCCGGGGAGCTGTTTTTT
TRBJ1-5,TRBV4-3,.,few,CASSQDIGGQPQHF,TGCGCCAGCAGCCAAGACATTGGGGGACAGCCCCAGCATTTT